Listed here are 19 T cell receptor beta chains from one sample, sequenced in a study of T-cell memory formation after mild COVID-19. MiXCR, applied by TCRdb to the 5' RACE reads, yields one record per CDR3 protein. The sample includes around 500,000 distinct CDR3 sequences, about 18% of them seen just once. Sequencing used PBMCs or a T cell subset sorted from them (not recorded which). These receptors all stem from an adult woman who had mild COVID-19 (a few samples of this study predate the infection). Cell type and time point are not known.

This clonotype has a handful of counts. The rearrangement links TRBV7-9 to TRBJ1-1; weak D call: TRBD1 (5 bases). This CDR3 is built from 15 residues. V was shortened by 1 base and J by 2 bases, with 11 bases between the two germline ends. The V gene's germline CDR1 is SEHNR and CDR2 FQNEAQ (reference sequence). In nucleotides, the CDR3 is TGTGCCAGCAGCTTAGAAACCGGGACCAACACTGAAGCTTTCTTT. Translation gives CASSLETGTNTEAFF.

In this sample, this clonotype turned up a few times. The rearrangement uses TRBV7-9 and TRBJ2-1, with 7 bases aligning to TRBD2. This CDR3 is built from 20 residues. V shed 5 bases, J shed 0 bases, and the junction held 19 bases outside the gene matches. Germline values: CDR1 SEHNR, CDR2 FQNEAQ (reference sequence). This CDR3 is CASSGMVRLAEKSSYNEQFF. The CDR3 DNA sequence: TGTGCCAGCAGCGGGATGGTTCGGCTAGCGGAGAAGAGCTCCTACAATGAGCAGTTCTTC. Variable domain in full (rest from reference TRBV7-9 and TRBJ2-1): DTGVSQNPRHKITKRGQNVTFRCDPISEHNRLYWYRQTLGQGPEFLTYFQNEAQLEKSRLLSDRFSAERPKGSFSTLEIQRTEQGDSAMYLCASSGMVRLAEKSSYNEQFFGPGTRLTVL.

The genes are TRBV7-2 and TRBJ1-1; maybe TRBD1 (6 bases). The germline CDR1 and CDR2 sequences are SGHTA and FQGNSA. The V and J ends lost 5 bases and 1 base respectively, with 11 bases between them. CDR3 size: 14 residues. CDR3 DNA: TGTGCCAGCAGCCCGGACAGCCGGAACACTGAAGCTTTCTTT. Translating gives CASSPDSRNTEAFF.

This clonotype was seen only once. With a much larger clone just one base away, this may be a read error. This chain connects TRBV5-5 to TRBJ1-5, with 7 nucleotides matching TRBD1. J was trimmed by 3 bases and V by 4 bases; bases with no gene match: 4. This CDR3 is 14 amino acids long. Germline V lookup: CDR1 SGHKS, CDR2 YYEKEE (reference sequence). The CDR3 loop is CASSPGTANQPQHF. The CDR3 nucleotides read TGTGCCAGCAGCCCCGGGACAGCCAATCAGCCCCAGCATTTT.

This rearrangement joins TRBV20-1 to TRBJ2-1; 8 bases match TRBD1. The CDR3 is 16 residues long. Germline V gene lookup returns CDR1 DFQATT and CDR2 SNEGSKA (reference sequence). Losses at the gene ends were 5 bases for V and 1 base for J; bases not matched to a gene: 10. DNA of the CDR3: TGCAGTGCTCCCGTAGGGACAGGTTTTTCCTACAATGAGCAGTTCTTC. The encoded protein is CSAPVGTGFSYNEQFF.

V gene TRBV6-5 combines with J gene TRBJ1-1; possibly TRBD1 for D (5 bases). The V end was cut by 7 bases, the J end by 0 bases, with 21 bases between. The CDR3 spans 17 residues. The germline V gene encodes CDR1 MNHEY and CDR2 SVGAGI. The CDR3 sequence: CASTRGGAPRMNTEAFF. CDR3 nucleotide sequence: TGTGCCAGCACCCGGGGCGGGGCTCCTCGCATGAACACTGAAGCTTTCTTT.

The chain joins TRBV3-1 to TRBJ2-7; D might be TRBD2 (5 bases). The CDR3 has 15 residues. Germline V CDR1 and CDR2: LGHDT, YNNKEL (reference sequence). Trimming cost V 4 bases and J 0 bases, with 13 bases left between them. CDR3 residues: CASSLPGRGSYEQYF. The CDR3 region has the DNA TGTGCCAGCAGCCTTCCCGGACGGGGCTCCTACGAGCAGTACTTC.

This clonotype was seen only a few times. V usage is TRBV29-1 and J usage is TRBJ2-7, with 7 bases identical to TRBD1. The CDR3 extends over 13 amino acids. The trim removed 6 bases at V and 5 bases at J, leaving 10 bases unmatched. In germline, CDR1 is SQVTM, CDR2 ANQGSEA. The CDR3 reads CSVTGVATHEQYF. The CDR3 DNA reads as TGCAGCGTCACAGGGGTAGCCACTCACGAGCAGTACTTC.

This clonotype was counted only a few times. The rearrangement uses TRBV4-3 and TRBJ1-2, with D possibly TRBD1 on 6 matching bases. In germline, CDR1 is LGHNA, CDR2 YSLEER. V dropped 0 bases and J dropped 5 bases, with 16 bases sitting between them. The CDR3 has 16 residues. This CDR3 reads CASSQDWGGGGYGYTF. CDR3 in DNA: TGCGCCAGCAGCCAAGATTGGGGGGGCGGTGGATATGGCTACACCTTC.

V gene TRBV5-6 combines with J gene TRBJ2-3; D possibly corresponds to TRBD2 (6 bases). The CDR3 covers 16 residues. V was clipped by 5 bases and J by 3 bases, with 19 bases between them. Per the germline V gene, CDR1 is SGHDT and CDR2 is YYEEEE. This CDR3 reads CASRKEGGGVTDTQYF. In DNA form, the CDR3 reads TGTGCCAGCAGAAAAGAGGGTGGCGGGGTAACAGATACGCAGTATTTT.

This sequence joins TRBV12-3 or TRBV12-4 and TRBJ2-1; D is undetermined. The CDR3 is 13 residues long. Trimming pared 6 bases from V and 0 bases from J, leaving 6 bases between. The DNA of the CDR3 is TGTGCCAGCAGACGGATCTCCTACAATGAGCAGTTCTTC. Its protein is CASRRISYNEQFF.

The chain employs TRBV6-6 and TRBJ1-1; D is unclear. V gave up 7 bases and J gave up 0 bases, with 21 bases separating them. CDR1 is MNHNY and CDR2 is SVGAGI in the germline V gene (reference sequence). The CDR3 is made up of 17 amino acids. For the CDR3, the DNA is TGTGCCAGCACCCCGAATAGTCCAGAAACTTTGAACACTGAAGCTTTCTTT. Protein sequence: CASTPNSPETLNTEAFF.

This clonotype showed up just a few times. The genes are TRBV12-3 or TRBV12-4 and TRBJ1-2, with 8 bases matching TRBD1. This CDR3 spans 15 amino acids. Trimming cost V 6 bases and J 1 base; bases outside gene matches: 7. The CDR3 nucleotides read TGTGCCAGCAGGTCGTTGACAGGGGTTAACTATGGCTACACCTTC. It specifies CASRSLTGVNYGYTF.

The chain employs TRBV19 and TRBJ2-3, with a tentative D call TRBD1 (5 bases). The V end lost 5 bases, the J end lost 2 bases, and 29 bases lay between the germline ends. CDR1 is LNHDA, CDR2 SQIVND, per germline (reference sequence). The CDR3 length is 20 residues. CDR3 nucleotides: TGTGCCAGTAGTTTGGACCAGTGGCCGCACCCGCAAGGGGACACAGATACGCAGTATTTT. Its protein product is CASSLDQWPHPQGDTDTQYF.

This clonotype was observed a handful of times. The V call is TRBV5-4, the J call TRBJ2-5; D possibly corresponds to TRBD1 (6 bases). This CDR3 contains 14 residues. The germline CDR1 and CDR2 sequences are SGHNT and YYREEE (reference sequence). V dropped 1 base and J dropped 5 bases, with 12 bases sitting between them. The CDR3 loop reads CASSLSQGRETQYF. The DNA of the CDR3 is TGTGCCAGCAGCTTGAGTCAGGGGCGGGAGACCCAGTACTTC.

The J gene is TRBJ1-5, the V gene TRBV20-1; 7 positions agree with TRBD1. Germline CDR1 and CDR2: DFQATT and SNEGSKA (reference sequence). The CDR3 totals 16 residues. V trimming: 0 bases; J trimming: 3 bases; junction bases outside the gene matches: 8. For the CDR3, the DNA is TGCAGTGCTAGAGATGTGCGTAAGGGGGCCAATCAGCCCCAGCATTTT. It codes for CSARDVRKGANQPQHF.

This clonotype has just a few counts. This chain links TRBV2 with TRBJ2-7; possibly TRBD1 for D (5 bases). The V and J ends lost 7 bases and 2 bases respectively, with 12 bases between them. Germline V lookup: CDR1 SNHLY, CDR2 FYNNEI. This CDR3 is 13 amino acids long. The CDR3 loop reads CASTLTATYEQYF. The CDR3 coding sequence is TGTGCCAGCACTCTGACAGCGACCTACGAGCAGTACTTC.

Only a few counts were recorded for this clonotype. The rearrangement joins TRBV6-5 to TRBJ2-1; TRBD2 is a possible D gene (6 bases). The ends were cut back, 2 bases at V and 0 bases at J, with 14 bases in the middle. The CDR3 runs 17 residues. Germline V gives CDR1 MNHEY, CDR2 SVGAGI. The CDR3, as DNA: TGTGCCAGCAGTTACGATTGGCGGGAAACCTCCTACAATGAGCAGTTCTTC. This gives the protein CASSYDWRETSYNEQFF.

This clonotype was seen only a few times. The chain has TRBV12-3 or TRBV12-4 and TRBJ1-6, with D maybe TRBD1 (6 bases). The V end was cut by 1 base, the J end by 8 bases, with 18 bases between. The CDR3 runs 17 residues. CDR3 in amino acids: CASSLGVGTPFDSPLHF. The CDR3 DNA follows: TGTGCCAGCAGTTTAGGGGTGGGGACACCCTTCGATTCACCCCTCCACTTT.